This T cell receptor (beta chain) came from a study of shared clonotypes between healthy human individuals. Per the germline V gene, CDR1 is GTSNPN and CDR2 is SVGIG (reference sequence). The CDR3 sequence is 15 residues long. The J segment lost 7 bases and the V segment lost 1 base, leaving 10 bases of the junction unmatched. Data came from immunoSEQ multiplex PCR; TCRdb stores just in-frame clones and leaves some out. The table has 800,000 to 1,200,000 clones, 78% seen once. This chain links TRBV30 with TRBJ2-7, with 10 bases matching TRBD2. The origin of this receptor is a man in his late teens or twenties in good health. Some clones in this sample may be carry-over from other donors' samples. Material: memory CD4+ T cells from PBMCs. Subset in this sample: CD45RA-negative fraction. CDR3 sequence (DNA): TGTGCCTGGAGTGAGAGCGGGAGGGCCGGGGCGGAGCAGTACTTC. Amino acid sequence: CAWSESGRAGAEQYF.